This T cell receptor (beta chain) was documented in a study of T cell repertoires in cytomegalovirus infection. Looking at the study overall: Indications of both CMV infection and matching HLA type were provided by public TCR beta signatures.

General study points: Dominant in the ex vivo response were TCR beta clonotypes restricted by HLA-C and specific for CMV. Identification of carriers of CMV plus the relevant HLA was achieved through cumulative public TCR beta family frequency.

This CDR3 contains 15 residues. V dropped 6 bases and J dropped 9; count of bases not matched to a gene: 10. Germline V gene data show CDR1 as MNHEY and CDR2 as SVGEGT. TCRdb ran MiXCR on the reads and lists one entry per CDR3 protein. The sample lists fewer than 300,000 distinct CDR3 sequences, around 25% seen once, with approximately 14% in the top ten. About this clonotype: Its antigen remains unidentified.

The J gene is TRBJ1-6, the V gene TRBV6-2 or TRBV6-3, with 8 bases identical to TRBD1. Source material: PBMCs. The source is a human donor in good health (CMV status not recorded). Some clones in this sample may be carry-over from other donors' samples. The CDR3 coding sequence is TGTGCCAGCAGGTACAGGGGGTCTAAGGGTTCACCCCTCCACTTT. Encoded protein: CASRYRGSKGSPLHF.